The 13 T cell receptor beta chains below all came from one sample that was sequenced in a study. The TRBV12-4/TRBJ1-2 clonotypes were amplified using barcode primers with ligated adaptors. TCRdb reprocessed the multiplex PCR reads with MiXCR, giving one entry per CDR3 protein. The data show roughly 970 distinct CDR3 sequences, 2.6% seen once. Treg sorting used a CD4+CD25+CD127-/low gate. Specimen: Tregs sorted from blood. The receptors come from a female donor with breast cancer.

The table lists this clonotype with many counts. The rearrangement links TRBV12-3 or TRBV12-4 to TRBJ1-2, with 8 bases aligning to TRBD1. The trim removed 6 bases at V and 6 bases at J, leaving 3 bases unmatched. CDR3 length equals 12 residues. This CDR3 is CASRPTGDGYTF. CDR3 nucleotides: TGTGCCAGCAGGCCGACAGGGGATGGCTACACCTTC.

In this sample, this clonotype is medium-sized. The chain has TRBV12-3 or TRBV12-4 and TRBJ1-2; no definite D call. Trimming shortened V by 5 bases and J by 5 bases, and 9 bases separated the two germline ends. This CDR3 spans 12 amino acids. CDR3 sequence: CASSPGGYGYTF. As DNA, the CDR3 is TGTGCCAGCAGTCCCGGCGGGTATGGCTACACCTTC.

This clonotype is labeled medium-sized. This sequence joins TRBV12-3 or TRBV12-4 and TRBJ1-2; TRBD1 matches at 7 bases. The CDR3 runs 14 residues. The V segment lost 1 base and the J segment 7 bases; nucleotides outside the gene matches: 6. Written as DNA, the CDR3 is TGTGCCAGCAGTTTAGATGGACAGGTCGGTGGCTACACCTTC. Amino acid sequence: CASSLDGQVGGYTF.

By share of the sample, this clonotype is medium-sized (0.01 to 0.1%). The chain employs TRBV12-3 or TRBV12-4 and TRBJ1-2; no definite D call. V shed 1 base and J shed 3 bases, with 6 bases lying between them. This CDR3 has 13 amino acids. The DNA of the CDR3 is TGTGCCAGCAGTTTAGGGCAGGACTATGGCTACACCTTC. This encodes CASSLGQDYGYTF.

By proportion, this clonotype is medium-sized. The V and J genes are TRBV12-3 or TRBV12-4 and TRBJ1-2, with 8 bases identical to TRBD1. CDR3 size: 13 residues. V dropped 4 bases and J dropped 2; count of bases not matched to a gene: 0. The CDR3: CASSWDRNYGYTF. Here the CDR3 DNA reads TGTGCCAGCAGTTGGGACAGGAACTATGGCTACACCTTC.

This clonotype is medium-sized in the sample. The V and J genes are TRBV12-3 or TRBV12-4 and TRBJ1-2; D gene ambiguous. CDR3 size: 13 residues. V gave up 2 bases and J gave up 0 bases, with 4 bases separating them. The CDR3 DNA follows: TGTGCCAGCAGTTTAAAGGCTAACTATGGCTACACCTTC. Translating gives CASSLKANYGYTF.

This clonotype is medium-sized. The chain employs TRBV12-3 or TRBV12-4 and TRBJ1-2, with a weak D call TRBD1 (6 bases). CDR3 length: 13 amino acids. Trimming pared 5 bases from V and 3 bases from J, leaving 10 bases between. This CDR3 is CASSPGEDYGYTF. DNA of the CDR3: TGTGCCAGCAGTCCAGGGGAAGACTATGGCTACACCTTC.

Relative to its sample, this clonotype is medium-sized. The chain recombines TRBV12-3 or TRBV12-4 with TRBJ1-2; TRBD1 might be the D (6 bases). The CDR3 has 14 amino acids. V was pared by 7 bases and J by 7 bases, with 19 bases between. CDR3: CASNLQGRIFGYTF. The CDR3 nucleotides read TGTGCCAGCAACCTACAGGGTCGGATATTTGGCTACACCTTC.

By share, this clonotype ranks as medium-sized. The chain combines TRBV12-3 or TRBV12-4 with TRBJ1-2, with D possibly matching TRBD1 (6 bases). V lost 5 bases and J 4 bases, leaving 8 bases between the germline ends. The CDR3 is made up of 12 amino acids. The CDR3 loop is CASSETGYGYTF. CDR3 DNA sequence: TGTGCCAGCAGTGAGACAGGCTATGGCTACACCTTC.

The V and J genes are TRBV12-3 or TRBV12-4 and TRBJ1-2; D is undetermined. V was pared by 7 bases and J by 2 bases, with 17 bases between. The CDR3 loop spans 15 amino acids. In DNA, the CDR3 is TGTGCCAGCACTTCTATGTGGCGGAGGAACTATGGCTACACCTTC. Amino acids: CASTSMWRRNYGYTF.

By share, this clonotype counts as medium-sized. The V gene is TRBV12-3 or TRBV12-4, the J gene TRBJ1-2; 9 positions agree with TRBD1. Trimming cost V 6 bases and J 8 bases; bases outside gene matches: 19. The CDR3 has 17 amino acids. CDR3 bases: TGTGCCAGCAGAGTCGGACAGGGGCCAAGGGTGAGTGGAGGCTACACCTTC. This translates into CASRVGQGPRVSGGYTF.

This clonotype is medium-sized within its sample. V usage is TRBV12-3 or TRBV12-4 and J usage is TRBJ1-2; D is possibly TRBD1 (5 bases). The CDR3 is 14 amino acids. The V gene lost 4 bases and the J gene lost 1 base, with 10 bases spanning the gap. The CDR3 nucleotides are TGTGCCAGCAGTTCAGGGATACTTAACTATGGCTACACCTTC. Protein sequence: CASSSGILNYGYTF.

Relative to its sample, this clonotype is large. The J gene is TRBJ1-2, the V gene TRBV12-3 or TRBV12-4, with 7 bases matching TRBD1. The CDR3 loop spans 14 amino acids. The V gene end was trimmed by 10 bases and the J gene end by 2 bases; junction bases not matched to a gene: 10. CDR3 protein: CATERQGPNYGYTF. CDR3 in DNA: TGTGCCACGGAGAGACAGGGTCCGAACTATGGCTACACCTTC.